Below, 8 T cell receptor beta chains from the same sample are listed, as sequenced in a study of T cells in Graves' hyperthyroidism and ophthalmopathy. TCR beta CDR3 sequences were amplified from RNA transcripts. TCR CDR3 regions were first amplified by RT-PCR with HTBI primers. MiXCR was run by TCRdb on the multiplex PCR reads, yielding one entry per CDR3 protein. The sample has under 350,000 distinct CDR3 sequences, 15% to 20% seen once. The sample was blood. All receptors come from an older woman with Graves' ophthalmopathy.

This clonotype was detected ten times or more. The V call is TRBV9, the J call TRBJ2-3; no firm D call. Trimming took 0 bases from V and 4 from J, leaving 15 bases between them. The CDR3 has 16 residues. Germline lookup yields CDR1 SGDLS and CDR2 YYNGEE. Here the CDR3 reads CASSVVGSRSADTQYF. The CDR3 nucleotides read TGTGCCAGCAGCGTAGTCGGTAGTCGGAGTGCAGATACGCAGTATTTT. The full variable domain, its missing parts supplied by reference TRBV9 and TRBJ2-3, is DSGVTQTPKHLITATGQRVTLRCSPRSGDLSVYWYQQSLDQGLQFLIQYYNGEERAKGNILERFSAQQFPDLHSELNLSSLELGDSALYFCASSVVGSRSADTQYFGPGTRLTVL.

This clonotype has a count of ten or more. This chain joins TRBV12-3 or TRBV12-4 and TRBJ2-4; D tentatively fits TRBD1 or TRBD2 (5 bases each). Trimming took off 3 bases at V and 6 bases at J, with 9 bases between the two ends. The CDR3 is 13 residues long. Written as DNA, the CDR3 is TGTGCCAGCAGTTTCGAGGGGAGAAACATTCAGTACTTC. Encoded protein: CASSFEGRNIQYF.

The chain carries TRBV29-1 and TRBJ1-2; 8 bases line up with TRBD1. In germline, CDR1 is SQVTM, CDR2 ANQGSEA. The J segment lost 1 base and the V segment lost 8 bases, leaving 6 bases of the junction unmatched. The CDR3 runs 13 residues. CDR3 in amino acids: CSILTGVNYGYTF. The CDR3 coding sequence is TGCAGCATTCTGACAGGGGTTAACTATGGCTACACCTTC.

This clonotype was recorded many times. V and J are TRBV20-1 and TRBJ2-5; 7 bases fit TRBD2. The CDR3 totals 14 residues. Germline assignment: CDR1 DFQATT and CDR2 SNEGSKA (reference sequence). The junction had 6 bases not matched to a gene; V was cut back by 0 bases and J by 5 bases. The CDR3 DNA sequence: TGCAGTGCTAGAGATAGACGGGGAGGGGAGACCCAGTACTTC. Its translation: CSARDRRGGETQYF.

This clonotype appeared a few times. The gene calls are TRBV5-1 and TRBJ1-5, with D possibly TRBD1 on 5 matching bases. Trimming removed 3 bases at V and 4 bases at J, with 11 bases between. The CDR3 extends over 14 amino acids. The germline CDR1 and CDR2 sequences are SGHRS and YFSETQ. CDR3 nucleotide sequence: TGCGCCAGCAGCTATTCGGGGGAAAATCAGCCCCAGCATTTT. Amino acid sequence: CASSYSGENQPQHF.

The CDR3 bases are TGCGCCAGCAGCGTAGCGGGGGTGGTCTCCTACAATGAGCAGTTCTTC. Protein product: CASSVAGVVSYNEQFF. The rearrangement links TRBV5-1 to TRBJ2-1, with 9 bases lining up with TRBD2. The V gene end was trimmed by 4 bases and the J gene end by 0 bases; junction bases not matched to a gene: 5. Germline V gene data show CDR1 as SGHRS and CDR2 as YFSETQ. The CDR3 consists of 16 residues.

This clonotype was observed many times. CDR3 sequence reads: CSASWVPTGGTSYEQYF. The CDR3 DNA reads TGCAGTGCTAGTTGGGTCCCGACAGGGGGGACCTCCTACGAGCAGTACTTC. V is TRBV20-1 and J is TRBJ2-7; TRBD1 matches 9 bases. The CDR3 is 17 residues long. Unmatched junction bases numbered 12, after V lost 3 bases and J lost 0 bases. Per germline, CDR1 DFQATT and CDR2 SNEGSKA (reference sequence).

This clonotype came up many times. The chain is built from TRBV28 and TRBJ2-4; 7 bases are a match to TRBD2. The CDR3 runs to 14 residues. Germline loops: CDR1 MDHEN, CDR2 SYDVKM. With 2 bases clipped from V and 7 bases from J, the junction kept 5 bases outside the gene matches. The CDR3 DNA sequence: TGTGCCAGCAGTTTAGGCGGGAGATGGAACATTCAGTACTTC. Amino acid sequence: CASSLGGRWNIQYF.